This T cell receptor (beta chain) emerged from a study of blood T cell repertoires in COVID-19. On the study more broadly: The analysed material was cDNA or gDNA that came from T cells, B-cell-depleted T cells, or PBMCs.

The CDR3 runs 15 residues. The junction had 9 bases not matched to a gene; V was cut back by 3 bases and J by 9 bases. Looked up from germline, CDR1 is SNHLY and CDR2 is FYNNEI. Profiled with immunoSEQ multiplex PCR; TCRdb holds only in-frame clones, not every one. The sample holds about 190,000 clones, under 90% seen once. The rearrangement links TRBV2 to TRBJ1-5, with 9 bases fitting TRBD1. Material for sequencing was peripheral blood. This sequence originates from a human donor in a cohort sampled during active COVID-19. The CDR3 nucleotides are TGTGCCAGCAGTGACCGACAGGGGGACTTAGGGCCCCAGCATTTT. Residues: CASSDRQGDLGPQHF.